Below, 13 T cell receptor beta chains from the same sample are listed, as sequenced in a study of T cells in Graves' hyperthyroidism and ophthalmopathy (dated by TCRdb to 2018 to 2020). The library was made by multiplex PCR. Instrument on record: Illumina HiSeq 2000. The TCR beta CDR3 regions were amplified from the RNA transcripts. For the first round of RT-PCR on the TCR CDR3, the HTBI primer set was used together with the Qiagen OneStep RT-PCR kit. TCRdb itself trimmed the public reads at Q25 with fastp, ran MiXCR and retained productive beta chains. Each CDR3 protein gets just one entry, which takes the most common genes and DNA from the rows behind it. Counted in this sample were under 300,000 distinct CDR3 sequences; 25% of them appeared once. The ten largest make up roughly 24% of the sample. Sequencing was done on a sample of blood. Receptors were obtained from a man aged 40-50 years with Graves' hyperthyroidism that later progressed to Graves' ophthalmopathy.

This chain joins TRBV6-1 and TRBJ2-2; the match to TRBD2 covers 7 bases. There are 15 residues in the CDR3. After removal of 5 bases from V and 0 bases from J, the junction contained 3 bases not matched to a gene. Germline V gene data show CDR1 as MNHNS and CDR2 as SASEGT. The CDR3 loop reads CASSITSANTGELFF. The CDR3 DNA reads TGTGCCAGCAGTATCACTAGCGCGAACACCGGGGAGCTGTTTTTT.

This clonotype was counted many times. This sequence joins TRBV5-1 and TRBJ2-7; D is unclear. Looked up from germline, CDR1 is SGHRS and CDR2 is YFSETQ. CDR3 length equals 16 residues. V was trimmed by 0 bases and J by 8 bases, leaving 21 bases between them. The CDR3 DNA is TGCGCCAGCAGCTTGGCATTGGGTCTGTCCTACGTGAAGCAGTACTTC. Translated, it gives CASSLALGLSYVKQYF.

This clonotype was counted at least ten times. J is TRBJ2-5 and V is TRBV5-6; 9 nucleotides match TRBD1. CDR3 length: 15 amino acids. V shed 2 bases and J 5 bases; nucleotides not matched to a gene: 7. Germline V gives CDR1 SGHDT, CDR2 YYEEEE. The CDR3 nucleotides read TGTGCCAGCAGCTTATTAACAGGGGGCAGCGAGACCCAGTACTTC. It encodes CASSLLTGGSETQYF.

In its sample, this clonotype was seen once. CDR3 residues: CASSVDAEWGETQYF. The CDR3 nucleotides read TGTGCCAGCAGCGTAGACGCGGAGTGGGGGGAGACCCAGTACTTC. This rearrangement joins TRBV9 to TRBJ2-5; D is tentatively TRBD1 or TRBD2 (5 bases each). Germline lookup yields CDR1 SGDLS and CDR2 YYNGEE. The CDR3 is made up of 15 amino acids. Trimming took off 0 bases at V and 5 bases at J, with 14 bases between the two ends.

This chain uses TRBV20-1 with TRBJ2-2; 7 nucleotides agree with TRBD2. The J segment lost 5 bases and the V segment lost 6 bases, leaving 12 bases of the junction unmatched. The germline V gene has CDR1 DFQATT and CDR2 SNEGSKA (reference sequence). The CDR3 runs to 15 residues. The CDR3 DNA reads as TGCAGTGCCCATGGAGGCGGGAGTGGGACCGGGGAGCTGTTTTTT. Amino acid sequence: CSAHGGGSGTGELFF.

This clonotype was recorded at least ten times. DNA of the CDR3: TGTGCCAGCAGCGAAGCCTCTGGAAACACCATATATTTT. As protein: CASSEASGNTIYF. The chain employs TRBV3-1 and TRBJ1-3; no reliable D call. CDR1 LGHDT and CDR2 YNNKEL come from the germline V gene (reference sequence). The CDR3 loop spans 13 amino acids. V lost 5 bases, J lost 0 bases, and 5 bases lay in between.

The genes are TRBV12-3 or TRBV12-4 and TRBJ2-7; a possible D gene is TRBD2 (5 bases). V dropped 6 bases and J dropped 2 bases, with 17 bases sitting between them. The CDR3 has 15 amino acids. The CDR3 coding sequence is TGTGCCAGCAGCTCACCAACGACCGGGACCTACGAGCAGTACTTC. It is translated as CASSSPTTGTYEQYF.

V usage is TRBV6-2 or TRBV6-3 and J usage is TRBJ2-5, with D possibly TRBD1 on 5 matching bases. From germline, CDR1 is MNHEY and CDR2 SVGEGT. This CDR3 is 15 amino acids long. V was trimmed by 6 bases and J by 4 bases, leaving 18 bases between them. CDR3 in amino acids: CASRHRTSEGETQYF. The CDR3 DNA reads as TGTGCCAGCAGGCACCGGACAAGCGAAGGAGAGACCCAGTACTTC.

This clonotype has at least ten counts. The chain uses TRBV24-1 and TRBJ1-5, with D possibly TRBD1 on 5 matching bases. V was trimmed by 4 bases and J by 2 bases, leaving 11 bases between them. The CDR3 covers 15 residues. Germline V CDR1 and CDR2: KGHDR, SFDVKD. CDR3 region: CATSDDGGGNQPQHF. The CDR3 coding sequence is TGTGCCACCAGTGACGATGGGGGGGGCAATCAGCCCCAGCATTTT.

This clonotype was counted many times. The chain links TRBV9 to TRBJ1-1; possible D gene TRBD1, 6 bases. The CDR3 runs to 13 residues. The V gene lost 0 bases and the J gene lost 11 bases, with 14 bases spanning the gap. CDR1 and CDR2 from the germline V gene are SGDLS and YYNGEE. CDR3 in amino acids: CASSVVGGGEAFF. CDR3 nucleotide sequence: TGTGCCAGCAGCGTAGTTGGAGGGGGGGAGGCTTTCTTT. Based on the CDR3 plus reference TRBV9 and TRBJ1-1, the full variable domain is DSGVTQTPKHLITATGQRVTLRCSPRSGDLSVYWYQQSLDQGLQFLIQYYNGEERAKGNILERFSAQQFPDLHSELNLSSLELGDSALYFCASSVVGGGEAFFGQGTRLTVV.

V gene TRBV6-1 combines with J gene TRBJ2-2, with D possibly TRBD1 on 5 matching bases. CDR3 length: 15 residues. Trimming shortened V by 6 bases and J by 3 bases, and 14 bases separated the two germline ends. CDR1 MNHNS and CDR2 SASEGT come from the germline V gene. The CDR3, as DNA: TGTGCCAGCAGCGCCATTGGGGCGGACACCGGGGAGCTGTTTTTT. It is translated as CASSAIGADTGELFF.

This clonotype showed up many times. V usage is TRBV10-3 and J usage is TRBJ1-1; TRBD1 is a possible D gene (6 bases). Germline V CDR1 and CDR2: ENHRY, SYGVKD. V was pared by 10 bases and J by 0 bases, with 12 bases between. The CDR3 is made up of 13 amino acids. Here the CDR3 DNA reads TGTGCCACCGGGGGGCCCGTGAACACTGAAGCTTTCTTT. This gives the protein CATGGPVNTEAFF.

This clonotype was picked up many times. The chain couples TRBV5-1 to TRBJ1-2; possibly TRBD1 for D (6 bases). Germline-derived CDR1 and CDR2 are SGHRS and YFSETQ. V lost 2 bases, J lost 2 bases, and 16 bases lay in between. The CDR3 loop spans 16 amino acids. For the CDR3, the DNA is TGCGCCAGCAGCTTTTATCTCGGGGGGCGAAACTATGGCTACACCTTC. This translates into CASSFYLGGRNYGYTF.